This T cell receptor beta chain was identified during a study of patients and donors after allogeneic stem cell transplantation. V was trimmed by 4 bases and J by 5 bases, leaving 20 bases between them. Germline CDR1 is SQVTM and CDR2 is ANQGSEA. CDR3 size: 15 residues. TCRdb redid the calling of the RT-PCR reads with MiXCR, one entry per CDR3 protein. The repertoire holds 200,000 to 250,000 distinct CDR3 sequences, over 12% seen once, with roughly 11% in the top ten. Sequencing was carried out using blood, either unsorted or a sorted T cell fraction (not recorded which). This sequence was found in a human donor who was either an allogeneic HSCT recipient or a stem cell or donor lymphocyte infusion donor (not recorded which). It is not recorded whose cells these are; they may come from a transplant donor. The rearrangement joins TRBV29-1 to TRBJ2-5; D is perhaps TRBD1 (5 bases). CDR3 DNA: TGCAGCGTTGTGGTCATCGCAGGGTCGGGCGAGACCCAGTACTTC. This codes for CSVVVIAGSGETQYF.